Below are 9 T cell receptor beta chains sequenced from a single sample in a study of technical replicates of blood from several donors. Generated by immunoSEQ multiplex PCR, the TCRdb table keeps only in-frame clones and is missing some. The table includes tens of thousands of clones, 90% to 98% detected once. Sequenced: T cells isolated from PBMCs. All receptors derive from a human donor in good health.

The table lists this clone with a count of one. The chain employs TRBV15 and TRBJ1-4, with 7 bases matching TRBD1. The CDR3 extends over 15 amino acids. CDR1 and CDR2 (germline): LNHNV, YYDKDF (reference sequence). J lost 10 bases, V lost 0 bases, and 8 bases had no gene match. CDR3 loop: CATSRDRQGRGKLFF. The CDR3, as DNA: TGTGCCACCAGCAGAGATCGACAGGGAAGGGGAAAACTGTTTTTT.

The rearrangement uses TRBV13 and TRBJ2-3, with 10 bases matching TRBD2. Germline V gene lookup returns CDR1 PRHDT and CDR2 FYEKMQ (reference sequence). The ends lost 5 bases at V and 4 bases at J; junction bases unmatched: 12. The CDR3 covers 17 residues. The chain's CDR3 is CASSLSPGTSVPDTQYF. Written as DNA, the CDR3 is TGTGCCAGCAGCCTAAGTCCCGGGACTAGCGTCCCAGATACGCAGTATTTT.

The chain is built from TRBV30 and TRBJ1-1; TRBD1 matches 9 bases. The V gene end was trimmed by 5 bases and the J gene end by 5 bases; junction bases not matched to a gene: 21. The CDR3 contains 18 residues. Germline V gene lookup returns CDR1 GTSNPN and CDR2 SVGIG (reference sequence). CDR3 nucleotides: TGTGCCTGGTTTATGCCGGGACAGGGCCCCGGCGAGTTTACTGAAGCTTTCTTT. It yields the protein CAWFMPGQGPGEFTEAFF.

The table lists this clone with a count of one. The V call is TRBV10-3, the J call TRBJ2-7; 7 nucleotides line up with TRBD2. Germline V gene sequence: CDR1 ENHRY, CDR2 SYGVKD. V lost 0 bases to trimming and J lost 2 bases; unmatched junction nucleotides: 7. The CDR3 is made up of 16 amino acids. DNA of the CDR3: TGTGCCATCAGTGAGTCTGAGCGGGGAGGCCCCTACGAGCAGTACTTC. This sequence encodes CAISESERGGPYEQYF.

V is TRBV5-1 and J is TRBJ2-3, with 8 bases matching TRBD2. The CDR3 contains 14 residues. V shed 9 bases and J 0 bases; nucleotides not matched to a gene: 6. Germline V CDR1 and CDR2: SGHRS, YFSETQ. The CDR3: CATNSGVSTDTQYF. The CDR3 nucleotides are TGCGCCACCAATAGCGGGGTTAGCACAGATACGCAGTATTTT.

This chain links TRBV11-2 with TRBJ2-1; 11 nucleotides match TRBD2. Germline V gene data show CDR1 as SGHAT and CDR2 as FQNNGV. The CDR3 covers 16 residues. The V gene end was trimmed by 5 bases and the J gene end by 6 bases; junction bases not matched to a gene: 9. The CDR3 spells CASSIGGLAALNEQFF. Written as DNA, the CDR3 is TGTGCCAGCAGCATCGGGGGACTAGCGGCCCTCAATGAGCAGTTCTTC. Drawing the rest from reference TRBV11-2 and TRBJ2-1, the complete variable domain is EAGVAQSPRYKIIEKRQSVAFWCNPISGHATLYWYQQILGQGPKLLIQFQNNGVVDDSQLPKDRFSAERLKGVDSTLKIQPAKLEDSAVYLCASSIGGLAALNEQFFGPGTRLTVL.

The chain uses TRBV29-1 and TRBJ2-1; no firm D call. Germline V gene sequence: CDR1 SQVTM, CDR2 ANQGSEA. The V end lost 1 base, the J end lost 12 bases, and 4 bases lay between the germline ends. CDR3 size: 9 residues. CDR3 residues: CSVEAGQFF. CDR3 nucleotide sequence: TGCAGCGTTGAAGCGGGGCAGTTCTTC.

The chain combines TRBV9 with TRBJ2-7; TRBD2 aligns across 9 bases. The V segment lost 2 bases and the J segment 3 bases; nucleotides outside the gene matches: 6. The CDR3 has 15 residues. Germline V CDR1 and CDR2: SGDLS, YYNGEE. The DNA of the CDR3 is TGTGCCAGCAGCGTTAGCGGGAGTGCACTCTACGAGCAGTACTTC. Its protein product is CASSVSGSALYEQYF.

This sequence joins TRBV21-1 and TRBJ2-7; the table's D call TRBD2 went unverified against the DNA. TRBV21-1 is annotated as a pseudogene. This CDR3 region has 15 residues. Written as DNA, the CDR3 is TGTGCCAGCAGCAAAGCGCGGAGGACGACCTACGAGCAGTACTTC. Protein sequence: CASSKARRTTYEQYF.